This T cell receptor beta chain was observed in a study of beta chain features in type 1 diabetes. Isolated RNA was reverse transcribed in full, so expressed TCRB transcripts were sequenced. Assay: immunoSEQ multiplex PCR; the TCRdb copy retains only in-frame clones and omits some. Among a few hundred thousand clones listed, roughly 12% were seen once. Study-level findings and limits: People with Type 1 diabetes carried modestly yet significantly shorter TCRB CDR3s in all four CD4+ subsets.

The length of the CDR3 is 13 residues. Germline CDR1 is MNHEY and CDR2 is SVGAGI. V lost 7 bases and J lost 8, with 17 bases in between. Blood was drawn once from each donor into heparinised tubes. The draws averaged around 0.12 L. Over 95% purity was reached by all sorted populations. Points on this clone: Antigen: not known.

This clonotype originated in a woman between 18 and 29 years old with type 1 diabetes. Material for sequencing was naive CD4+ T cells from blood. The genes are TRBV6-5 and TRBJ1-2, with D perhaps TRBD1 (5 bases). The CDR3 DNA follows: TGTGCCAGCAATCAGGGTCAGGGTCGCGGCTACACCTTC. Its protein product is CASNQGQGRGYTF.